These 27 T cell receptor beta chains share one sample of origin, sequenced in a study of cytomegalovirus exposure and HLA in healthy donors. The PCR ran on 60 Vbeta and 13 Jbeta primers. Profiled with immunoSEQ multiplex PCR; TCRdb holds only in-frame clones, not every one. The sample holds 160,000 or so clones. Sequenced input: PBMCs. These receptors all stem from a young man in good health and CMV-seronegative.

V and J are TRBV7-9 and TRBJ1-1; 9 nucleotides agree with TRBD1. The CDR3 contains 18 residues. CDR1 is SEHNR, CDR2 FQNEAQ, per germline (reference sequence). The trim removed 2 bases at V and 1 base at J, leaving 11 bases unmatched. CDR3: CASSLSEFTGQGNTEAFF. CDR3 DNA sequence: TGTGCCAGCAGCTTAAGCGAATTTACGGGACAGGGGAACACTGAAGCTTTCTTT.

The chain has TRBV6-6 and TRBJ2-5; perhaps TRBD2 as D (5 bases). The J call may be in error: the DNA end matches TRBJ2-7 better. The CDR3 covers 14 residues. CDR1 MNHNY and CDR2 SVGAGI come from the germline V gene (reference sequence). CDR3 DNA: TGTGCCAGCAGTTACTCCGGGGAGAACTACGAGCAGTACTTC. As protein: CASSYSGENYEQYF.

The chain uses TRBV6-1 and TRBJ2-1; perhaps TRBD1 as D (6 bases). The V gene's germline CDR1 is MNHNS and CDR2 SASEGT. CDR3 length equals 13 residues. Trimming took off 4 bases at V and 2 bases at J, with 6 bases between the two ends. The CDR3 nucleotides read TGTGCCAGCAGTGGGGACACCTACAATGAGCAGTTCTTC. Translation gives CASSGDTYNEQFF.

V and J are TRBV28 and TRBJ2-2; TRBD1 matches 9 bases. Germline CDR1 MDHEN, CDR2 SYDVKM. Trimming at V came to 6 bases and at J to 5 bases, leaving 7 bases not matched to a gene. The CDR3 is 15 amino acids. The CDR3 sequence: CASSRGQGRTGELFF. CDR3 bases: TGTGCCAGCAGCCGGGGACAGGGTAGGACCGGGGAGCTGTTTTTT.

The genes are TRBV9 and TRBJ1-2; a weak D match, TRBD1 (6 bases). CDR3 length equals 15 residues. Germline CDR1 SGDLS, CDR2 YYNGEE. V lost 3 bases, J lost 1 base, and 13 bases lay in between. The CDR3: CASSASGEINYGYTF. CDR3 bases: TGTGCCAGCAGCGCATCAGGGGAGATTAACTATGGCTACACCTTC.

The chain combines TRBV27 with TRBJ2-7; 11 bases match TRBD2. The germline V gene has CDR1 MNHEY and CDR2 SMNVEV (reference sequence). With V trimmed by 0 bases and J by 4 bases, 5 bases remained unmatched. This CDR3 has 16 amino acids. The CDR3 spells CASSLSPRTSGYEQYF. The CDR3 nucleotides are TGTGCCAGCAGTTTATCGCCCAGGACTAGCGGGTACGAGCAGTACTTC.

As for this clone: Other DNA sequences of this sample code for an identical CDR3. The chain has TRBV6-5 and TRBJ2-1; 7 bases align to TRBD1. With 0 bases clipped from V and 8 bases from J, the junction kept 7 bases outside the gene matches. There are 15 residues in the CDR3. The germline V gene encodes CDR1 MNHEY and CDR2 SVGAGI. The DNA of the CDR3 is TGTGCCAGCAGTTACTCGCCGACAGGGCTCGATGAGCAGTTCTTC. Protein product: CASSYSPTGLDEQFF.

Comment on this clone: At one boundary the junction diverges from the germline segment, which might be a read error. The CDR3 loop reads CASSIGGANRNIRIF. The CDR3 DNA is TGTGCCAGTAGTATTGGGGGCGCTAACAGGAATATCAGAATCTTC. This chain connects TRBV19 to TRBJ2-1; D might be TRBD1 (6 bases). The length of the CDR3 is 15 residues. Germline values: CDR1 LNHDA, CDR2 SQIVND (reference sequence). Filled out from reference TRBV19 and TRBJ2-1, the complete variable domain reads DGGITQSPKYLFRKEGQNVTLSCEQNLNHDAMYWYRQDPGQGLRLIYYSQIVNDFQKGDIAEGYSVSREKKESFPLTVTSAQKNPTAFYLCASSIGGANRNIRIFGPGTRLTVL.

The chain couples TRBV5-6 to TRBJ1-2; D uncertain. CDR3 length: 13 residues. CDR1 and CDR2 from the germline V gene are SGHDT and YYEEEE. V shed 1 base and J shed 1 base, with 5 bases lying between them. CDR3 protein: CASSLPLNYGYTF. The CDR3 nucleotides read TGTGCCAGCAGCTTGCCACTTAACTATGGCTACACCTTC.

The CDR3 reads CATREELAREPDTQYF. As DNA, the CDR3 is TGTGCCACCAGAGAGGAGCTAGCGAGAGAGCCAGATACGCAGTATTTT. The chain links TRBV19 to TRBJ2-3; tentative D call: TRBD2 (6 bases). Looked up from germline, CDR1 is LNHDA and CDR2 is SQIVND (reference sequence). This CDR3 contains 16 residues. V was trimmed by 10 bases and J by 4 bases, leaving 24 bases between them.

CDR3 in DNA: TGCGCCAGCAGCTCCGCGCGTGCGACGGCGGGAGTGATGAACGAGCAGTACTTC. This encodes CASSSARATAGVMNEQYF. The chain uses TRBV5-1 and TRBJ2-7, with 7 bases aligning to TRBD2. The junction had 20 bases not matched to a gene; V was cut back by 3 bases and J by 5 bases. This CDR3 region has 18 residues. Germline CDR1 is SGHRS and CDR2 is YFSETQ.

The chain carries TRBV4-1 and TRBJ2-1; tentatively, D is TRBD2 (5 bases). From germline, CDR1 is MGHRA and CDR2 YSYEKL. Trimming stripped 2 bases from V and 5 bases from J, with 13 bases between. The CDR3 has 15 residues. CDR3 sequence (DNA): TGCGCCAGCAGCCAAACTAGGTTTTTCCACAATGAGCAGTTCTTC. It translates to CASSQTRFFHNEQFF.

The chain joins TRBV15 to TRBJ1-4; D ambiguous. The V end lost 2 bases, the J end lost 0 bases, and 13 bases lay between the germline ends. Looked up from germline, CDR1 is LNHNV and CDR2 is YYDKDF (reference sequence). The CDR3 loop spans 17 amino acids. DNA of the CDR3: TGTGCCACCAGCAGACCCGTAAAGAGGGCAACTAATGAAAAACTGTTTTTT. Its translation: CATSRPVKRATNEKLFF.

The chain uses TRBV28 and TRBJ1-1; weak D call: TRBD1 (5 bases). The length of the CDR3 is 17 residues. From germline, CDR1 is MDHEN and CDR2 SYDVKM. V was trimmed by 0 bases and J by 1 base, leaving 15 bases between them. The CDR3 sequence: CASSLWGGRSQNTEAFF. The CDR3 nucleotides read TGTGCCAGCAGTTTATGGGGGGGACGGAGCCAGAACACTGAAGCTTTCTTT.

This chain joins TRBV9 and TRBJ2-1; 8 nucleotides agree with TRBD1. The CDR3 totals 12 residues. Germline loops: CDR1 SGDLS, CDR2 YYNGEE. J gave up 9 bases and V 7 bases, and 6 bases lay outside the gene matches. The CDR3 sequence is CASGQGASEQFF. The CDR3 nucleotides are TGTGCCAGCGGTCAGGGGGCTTCTGAGCAGTTCTTC.

The rearrangement uses TRBV11-2 and TRBJ2-3; weak D call: TRBD1 (5 bases). Between the trimmed V and J ends, which lost 5 bases and 0 bases, there was a span of 15 bases. CDR1 is SGHAT, CDR2 FQNNGV, per germline. This CDR3 is 16 amino acids long. CDR3 sequence: CASSQGRTPSTDTQYF. The CDR3 nucleotides read TGTGCCAGCAGCCAGGGTAGGACCCCTAGCACAGATACGCAGTATTTT.

V usage is TRBV18 and J usage is TRBJ2-1; TRBD2 agrees at 8 bases. Looked up from germline, CDR1 is KGHSH and CDR2 is LQKENI. V dropped 0 bases and J dropped 4; count of bases not matched to a gene: 8. The CDR3 loop spans 17 amino acids. This chain's CDR3 is CASSPPGLVGIYNEQFF. CDR3 bases: TGTGCCAGCTCACCACCGGGACTAGTGGGAATATACAATGAGCAGTTCTTC. The full variable domain, its missing parts supplied by reference TRBV18 and TRBJ2-1, is NAGVMQNPRHLVRRRGQEARLRCSPMKGHSHVYWYRQLPEEGLKFMVYLQKENIIDESGMPKERFSAEFPKEGPSILRIQQVVRGDSAAYFCASSPPGLVGIYNEQFFGPGTRLTVL.

The chain carries TRBV5-1 and TRBJ1-6; TRBD1 aligns across 8 bases. Germline loops: CDR1 SGHRS, CDR2 YFSETQ. V dropped 0 bases and J dropped 7; count of bases not matched to a gene: 3. There are 15 residues in the CDR3. The CDR3 sequence: CASSLGTGKNSPLHF. CDR3 sequence (DNA): TGCGCCAGCAGCTTGGGGACAGGGAAGAATTCACCCCTCCACTTT.

The J gene is TRBJ1-2, the V gene TRBV11-3; 9 bases line up with TRBD1. V gave up 5 bases and J gave up 8 bases; unmatched junction bases: 12. CDR3 length equals 15 residues. From germline, CDR1 is SGHNT and CDR2 YENEEA. The CDR3: CASSPEDRGGRGYTF. The CDR3 DNA reads as TGTGCCAGCAGCCCTGAGGACAGGGGAGGAAGAGGCTACACCTTC.

The rearrangement joins TRBV11-3 to TRBJ2-1; 11 nucleotides line up with TRBD1. Per germline, CDR1 SGHNT and CDR2 YENEEA. The CDR3 extends over 16 amino acids. Trimming took 5 bases from V and 6 from J; bases not matched to a gene: 9. CDR3 loop: CASSPRGGTGGNEQFF. The CDR3 DNA reads TGTGCCAGCAGCCCGCGGGGCGGGACAGGGGGCAATGAGCAGTTCTTC. Variable domain in full (rest from reference TRBV11-3 and TRBJ2-1): EAGVVQSPRYKIIEKKQPVAFWCNPISGHNTLYWYLQNLGQGPELLIRYENEEAVDDSQLPKDRFSAERLKGVDSTLKIQPAELGDSAVYLCASSPRGGTGGNEQFFGPGTRLTVL.

This chain connects TRBV5-4 to TRBJ1-1; 8 bases match TRBD1. With 3 bases clipped from V and 1 base from J, the junction kept 5 bases outside the gene matches. Germline CDR1 and CDR2: SGHNT and YYREEE (reference sequence). This CDR3 has 15 amino acids. CDR3 in DNA: TGTGCCAGCAGCTCATTGCAGGGGGCGAACACTGAAGCTTTCTTT. Translating gives CASSSLQGANTEAFF.

The J gene is TRBJ2-7, the V gene TRBV6-4; possible D gene TRBD1, 5 bases. The CDR3 spans 15 residues. Trimming removed 0 bases from V and 1 base from J, with 10 bases in between. CDR1 and CDR2 from the germline V gene are MRHNA and SNTAGT. The CDR3 DNA reads TGTGCCAGCAGTGACTCGGGGCAGGCTTCCTACGAGCAGTACTTC. This sequence encodes CASSDSGQASYEQYF.

This rearrangement joins TRBV28 to TRBJ2-7; 10 positions match TRBD1. CDR3 size: 14 residues. With 4 bases clipped from V and 2 bases from J, the junction kept 2 bases outside the gene matches. Germline V gene data show CDR1 as MDHEN and CDR2 as SYDVKM. Written as DNA, the CDR3 is TGTGCCAGCAGTTCTGGACAGGGGGCCTACGAGCAGTACTTC. Translated: CASSSGQGAYEQYF.

The J gene is TRBJ2-2, the V gene TRBV19; TRBD1 matches at 7 bases. The CDR3 totals 16 residues. Germline CDR1 LNHDA, CDR2 SQIVND (reference sequence). V lost 7 bases to trimming and J lost 3 bases; unmatched junction nucleotides: 11. The CDR3 DNA reads TGTGCCAGTATCGACCTCCGGGACAGAGACACCGGGGAGCTGTTTTTT. This sequence encodes CASIDLRDRDTGELFF.

J is TRBJ1-5 and V is TRBV10-2; no clear D. This CDR3 is built from 14 residues. Trimming took off 5 bases at V and 4 bases at J, with 12 bases between the two ends. The V gene's germline CDR1 is WSHSY and CDR2 SAAADI. The DNA for the CDR3 is TGCGCCAGCAGTTACGGGATCCTAAATCAGCCCCAGCATTTT. This codes for CASSYGILNQPQHF.

The chain couples TRBV6-1 to TRBJ2-1, with TRBD2 identical over 9 bases. The CDR3 contains 17 residues. Unmatched junction bases numbered 8, after V lost 2 bases and J lost 3 bases. CDR1 MNHNS and CDR2 SASEGT come from the germline V gene. CDR3 DNA: TGTGCCAGCAGTGAATTACCCGGGACTAGCTACTACAATGAGCAGTTCTTC. Translation gives CASSELPGTSYYNEQFF.

The V gene is TRBV29-1, the J gene TRBJ2-2; TRBD1 agrees at 8 bases. Germline-derived CDR1 and CDR2 are SQVTM and ANQGSEA. The CDR3 sequence is 16 residues long. Unmatched junction bases numbered 9, after V lost 5 bases and J lost 1 base. The CDR3 is CSVLTPGTGNTGELFF. CDR3 in DNA: TGCAGCGTTCTTACTCCCGGGACAGGGAACACCGGGGAGCTGTTTTTT.